These T cell receptor beta chains were read from a single sample in a study of PD-L1 blockade in urothelial cancer. Libraries were prepared by immunoSEQ multiplex PCR; TCRdb keeps only in-frame clonotypes and omits some of them. The table shows about 88,000 clones, with roughly nine tenths occurring only once. This specimen consisted of PBMCs, obtained around atezolizumab (anti-PD-L1) treatment. Receptor source: a man in his sixties with urothelial cancer. Both conserved end residues are trimmed from each CDR3. D genes are given only for firm matches.

J	D	V	CDR3
TRBJ1-5	.	TRBV15	ATSTPTGPQH
TRBJ2-5	TRBD2	TRBV7-9	ASSLGSGSLGETQY
TRBJ1-6	TRBD1	TRBV4-2	ASSEGQGFSYNSPLH
TRBJ1-3	.	TRBV10-3	AISETGTTGNTIY
TRBJ1-2	.	TRBV29-1	SGYRAGYT
TRBJ2-1	TRBD2	TRBV7-2	ASSSHAGAVEQF
TRBJ1-2	.	TRBV6-5	ASSPSGREGYT
TRBJ2-6	TRBD1	TRBV30	AWSVRRGDRGLSGANVLT
TRBJ2-1	TRBD2	TRBV5-4	ASRLGSLAVDNEQF
TRBJ1-3	TRBD1	TRBV7-6	ASSLISRTGLGGSGNTIY
TRBJ2-1	.	TRBV28	ASSLTDGVSTNEQF
TRBJ1-1	.	TRBV9	ASSGQVNTEAF
TRBJ2-2	.	TRBV6-5	ASIRQPYTGELF
TRBJ2-3	.	TRBV11-2	ASSPTRADTQY
TRBJ2-7	TRBD1	TRBV4-1	ASSPRTGGYEQY
TRBJ2-5	.	TRBV18	ASSPPNRVFSETQY
TRBJ1-6	TRBD1	TRBV5-6	ASSPGQGVNSPLH
TRBJ2-5	.	TRBV11-2	ASRAVETQY
TRBJ1-1	.	TRBV7-9	ASSLKSLNTEAF
TRBJ1-1	TRBD1	TRBV5-4	ASSFRDREAF
TRBJ2-5	TRBD2	TRBV6-5	ASSYSSSGGETQY
TRBJ2-5	.	TRBV19	ASAHGTTQETQY
TRBJ2-7	.	TRBV2	ASGRWTPYEQY
TRBJ2-3	.	TRBV7-9	ALSPARTGDTQY
TRBJ1-3	.	TRBV9	ASSVDPGTGNTIY
TRBJ1-2	.	TRBV4-2	ASSPEYRENYGYT
TRBJ2-5	TRBD2	TRBV4-2	ASSHPSGTETQY
TRBJ2-1	TRBD2	TRBV7-9	ASSSGSGSSYNEQF
TRBJ1-4	TRBD1	TRBV5-1	ASSWGTGDGKLF
TRBJ2-2	.	TRBV5-1	ASSLGENTGELF
TRBJ2-1	.	TRBV30	AWSSSWADNEQF
TRBJ1-5	TRBD1	TRBV2	ASSKRQGDNQPQH
TRBJ2-1	.	TRBV12-1	AGLASGGYNEQF
TRBJ2-3	.	TRBV2	ASSAMRDTQY
TRBJ1-2	TRBD1	TRBV19	ASSVPAGQVDGYT